These 22 T cell receptor beta chains share one sample of origin, sequenced in a study of memory CD4+ T cells and cytomegalovirus serostatus. Assay used: immunoSEQ multiplex PCR; TCRdb lists only in-frame clones, some missing. The top ten hold 0.9% to 0.95% of the sample, which has approximately 47,000 clones, 75% to 85% seen once. Single viable CD3+CD4+CD8-CD45RO+ cells were sorted as the memory CD4+ T cells. The sample taken for sequencing was memory CD4+ T cells from blood. All receptors come from an adult in good health and CMV-seronegative.

The V call is TRBV5-1, the J call TRBJ2-7, with D unresolved. The V gene's germline CDR1 is SGHRS and CDR2 YFSETQ. There are 13 residues in the CDR3. V dropped 0 bases and J dropped 6 bases, with 10 bases sitting between them. The CDR3 nucleotides read TGCGCCAGCAGCTTGGGAACAGTGGCCGAGCAGTACTTC. Translated, it gives CASSLGTVAEQYF.

The chain joins TRBV28 to TRBJ2-7; D is perhaps TRBD2 (5 bases). The ends were cut back, 6 bases at V and 4 bases at J, with 10 bases in the middle. The length of the CDR3 is 12 residues. CDR1 and CDR2 from the germline V gene are MDHEN and SYDVKM. As DNA, the CDR3 is TGTGCCAGCAGCCGAGGGAGATACGAGCAGTACTTC. Translated: CASSRGRYEQYF. Full variable domain (missing parts from reference TRBV28 and TRBJ2-7): DVKVTQSSRYLVKRTGEKVFLECVQDMDHENMFWYRQDPGLGLRLIYFSYDVKMKEKGDIPEGYSVSREKKERFSLILESASTNQTSMYLCASSRGRYEQYFGPGTRLTVT.

This clone has only a few counts. The gene calls are TRBV30 and TRBJ1-4, with TRBD1 matching over 7 bases. Germline V gene sequence: CDR1 GTSNPN, CDR2 SVGIG (reference sequence). With V trimmed by 2 bases and J by 13 bases, 7 bases remained unmatched. This CDR3 contains 12 residues. The CDR3 DNA sequence: TGTGCCTGGAGTAAAGGGGGCGGAGGACTGTTTTTT. The encoded protein is CAWSKGGGGLFF.

The V gene is TRBV5-1, the J gene TRBJ2-1; TRBD2 agrees at 8 bases. Germline lookup yields CDR1 SGHRS and CDR2 YFSETQ. J lost 4 bases, V lost 0 bases, and 6 bases had no gene match. This CDR3 is built from 16 residues. CDR3 bases: TGCGCCAGCAGCTTGGTAGCGGGGCTTCCATACAATGAGCAGTTCTTC. Translated, it gives CASSLVAGLPYNEQFF. Filled out from reference TRBV5-1 and TRBJ2-1, the complete variable domain reads KAGVTQTPRYLIKTRGQQVTLSCSPISGHRSVSWYQQTPGQGLQFLFEYFSETQRNKGNFPGRFSGRQFSNSRSEMNVSTLELGDSALYLCASSLVAGLPYNEQFFGPGTRLTVL.

The J gene is TRBJ2-7, the V gene TRBV7-9; 7 nucleotides line up with TRBD1. The germline CDR1 and CDR2 sequences are SEHNR and FQNEAQ (reference sequence). Trimming took 5 bases from V and 3 from J; bases not matched to a gene: 7. The CDR3 consists of 14 residues. The CDR3 DNA sequence: TGTGCCAGCAGCCCCGGGACAGTAAACTACGAGCAGTACTTC. This translates into CASSPGTVNYEQYF.

The genes are TRBV5-4 and TRBJ2-5; D is possibly TRBD2 (7 bases). Germline values: CDR1 SGHNT, CDR2 YYREEE (reference sequence). There are 15 residues in the CDR3. V dropped 1 base and J dropped 3 bases, with 13 bases sitting between them. The CDR3 region is CASSLKGEGKETQYF. As DNA, the CDR3 is TGTGCCAGCAGCTTGAAGGGGGAGGGAAAAGAGACCCAGTACTTC.

This sequence joins TRBV5-1 and TRBJ2-3; weak D call: TRBD2 (5 bases). V lost 0 bases to trimming and J lost 1 base, with 9 bases between them. CDR3 length: 15 residues. Germline V CDR1 and CDR2: SGHRS, YFSETQ. CDR3 nucleotide sequence: TGCGCCAGCAGCTTGGGACTATACCGCACAGATACGCAGTATTTT. Protein product: CASSLGLYRTDTQYF.

The chain combines TRBV7-2 with TRBJ2-3; 8 bases match TRBD2. The germline V gene has CDR1 SGHTA and CDR2 FQGNSA. The CDR3 has 15 residues. V lost 1 base to trimming and J lost 4 bases; unmatched junction nucleotides: 4. The CDR3 region is CASSLVGSGADTQYF. The DNA for the CDR3 is TGTGCCAGCAGCTTAGTGGGTAGCGGGGCAGATACGCAGTATTTT. The full variable domain, rest sourced from reference TRBV7-2 and TRBJ2-3, is GAGVSQSPSNKVTEKGKDVELRCDPISGHTALYWYRQSLGQGLEFLIYFQGNSAPDKSGLPSDRFSAERTGGSVSTLTIQRTQQEDSAVYLCASSLVGSGADTQYFGPGTRLTVL.

The V call is TRBV5-4, the J call TRBJ1-2; D is ambiguous. V lost 1 base to trimming and J lost 1 base, with 8 bases between them. The CDR3 spans 14 residues. CDR1 and CDR2 (germline): SGHNT, YYREEE (reference sequence). The CDR3 spells CASSLFVSNYGYTF. The CDR3 DNA is TGTGCCAGCAGCTTGTTTGTCAGTAACTATGGCTACACCTTC.

This clone was observed a handful of times. The DNA for the CDR3 is TGTGCCAGCAGCTCCAGACAGGGGAGCAATCAGCCCCAGCATTTT. Its translation is CASSSRQGSNQPQHF. The V gene is TRBV7-2, the J gene TRBJ1-5; TRBD1 matches at 8 bases. This CDR3 is built from 15 residues. The trim removed 4 bases at V and 1 base at J, leaving 3 bases unmatched. Germline CDR1 and CDR2: SGHTA and FQGNSA.

This clone was seen a handful of times. V gene TRBV9 combines with J gene TRBJ1-1; D is perhaps TRBD1 (5 bases). The CDR3 contains 14 residues. The germline CDR1 and CDR2 sequences are SGDLS and YYNGEE. The V and J ends lost 0 bases and 4 bases respectively, with 10 bases between them. The CDR3 DNA follows: TGTGCCAGCAGCGTAGGGGGGTCGGGCACTGAAGCTTTCTTT. This encodes CASSVGGSGTEAFF. The variable domain in full, completed from reference TRBV9 and TRBJ1-1, reads DSGVTQTPKHLITATGQRVTLRCSPRSGDLSVYWYQQSLDQGLQFLIQYYNGEERAKGNILERFSAQQFPDLHSELNLSSLELGDSALYFCASSVGGSGTEAFFGQGTRLTVV.

V is TRBV6-1 and J is TRBJ1-2; no reliable D call. Germline CDR1 and CDR2: MNHNS and SASEGT. The germline V and J ends were trimmed by 6 bases and 2 bases, with 7 bases remaining between them. CDR3 length equals 12 residues. The CDR3 protein is CASSLNNYGYTF. The CDR3 nucleotides are TGTGCCAGCAGCCTGAACAACTATGGCTACACCTTC.

The gene calls are TRBV7-2 and TRBJ1-4; TRBD1 might be the D (6 bases). The CDR3 has 15 residues. Trimming removed 3 bases at V and 6 bases at J, with 14 bases between. Looked up from germline, CDR1 is SGHTA and CDR2 is FQGNSA. The CDR3 nucleotides read TGTGCCAGCAGCTTCGGTACAGGGATGCATGAAAAACTGTTTTTT. It translates to CASSFGTGMHEKLFF.

This chain links TRBV19 with TRBJ1-2, with a tentative D call TRBD1 (6 bases). V gave up 0 bases and J gave up 3 bases, with 11 bases separating them. Germline CDR1 reads LNHDA; CDR2 reads SQIVND (reference sequence). This CDR3 is built from 15 residues. The CDR3 here is CASSIEPGDYYGYTF. The DNA of the CDR3 is TGTGCCAGTAGTATAGAACCAGGGGATTACTATGGCTACACCTTC.

The chain combines TRBV11-3 with TRBJ1-1; tentative D call: TRBD1 (5 bases). Germline V gives CDR1 SGHNT, CDR2 YENEEA. V was clipped by 4 bases and J by 2 bases, with 11 bases between them. The CDR3 totals 14 residues. CDR3 loop: CASSSGPLNTEAFF. CDR3 nucleotide sequence: TGTGCCAGCAGCTCGGGACCACTTAACACTGAAGCTTTCTTT.

V usage is TRBV30 and J usage is TRBJ1-1; a possible D gene is TRBD1 (5 bases). This CDR3 spans 12 amino acids. The germline V and J ends were trimmed by 5 bases and 5 bases, with 12 bases remaining between them. CDR1 and CDR2 (germline): GTSNPN, SVGIG (reference sequence). CDR3 region: CAWGYWGTEAFF. DNA of the CDR3: TGTGCCTGGGGGTATTGGGGGACTGAAGCTTTCTTT. Based on the CDR3 plus reference TRBV30 and TRBJ1-1, the full variable domain is SQTIHQWPATLVQPVGSPLSLECTVEGTSNPNLYWYRQAAGRGLQLLFYSVGIGQISSEVPQNLSASRPQDRQFILSSKKLLLSDSGFYLCAWGYWGTEAFFGQGTRLTVV.

This chain uses TRBV28 with TRBJ1-3, with 7 positions matching TRBD1. The CDR3 is made up of 15 amino acids. The J segment lost 7 bases and the V segment lost 5 bases, leaving 11 bases of the junction unmatched. CDR1 and CDR2 (germline): MDHEN, SYDVKM. CDR3 sequence reads: CASSTRQGFGNTIYF. CDR3 in DNA: TGTGCCAGCAGTACCCGACAGGGATTCGGTAACACCATATATTTT.

Written as DNA, the CDR3 is TGTGCCAGTAGTAGGGGGTACGCCGGGGAGCTGTTTTTT. Its protein is CASSRGYAGELFF. J is TRBJ2-2 and V is TRBV19, with D possibly being TRBD1 or TRBD2 (5 bases each). Germline-derived CDR1 and CDR2 are LNHDA and SQIVND (reference sequence). The ends were cut back, 4 bases at V and 6 bases at J, with 9 bases in the middle. The CDR3 contains 13 residues.

This clone showed up just a few times. This chain links TRBV5-6 with TRBJ1-1, with D perhaps TRBD1 (5 bases). The length of the CDR3 is 18 residues. CDR1 SGHDT and CDR2 YYEEEE come from the germline V gene. With 6 bases removed from V and 0 bases from J, the gap between germline ends came to 24 bases. This CDR3 reads CASTRGVGGGWVNTEAFF. In nucleotides, the CDR3 is TGTGCCAGCACCCGGGGGGTGGGCGGAGGGTGGGTGAACACTGAAGCTTTCTTT.

This clone appeared once. V and J are TRBV5-1 and TRBJ1-5, with D possibly matching TRBD1 (5 bases). The CDR3 loop spans 15 amino acids. Trimming pared 2 bases from V and 10 bases from J, leaving 19 bases between. The germline CDR1 and CDR2 sequences are SGHRS and YFSETQ. The CDR3 sequence is CASSFDGTQQGPQHF. CDR3 in DNA: TGCGCCAGCAGCTTTGACGGGACGCAACAAGGACCCCAGCATTTT.

This clone has only a few counts. This chain uses TRBV2 with TRBJ1-1; possible D gene TRBD1, 5 bases. The CDR3 length is 13 residues. Germline CDR1 reads SNHLY; CDR2 reads FYNNEI. V was clipped by 8 bases and J by 4 bases, with 14 bases between them. The CDR3 sequence is CASAKGQGTEAFF. The CDR3 DNA sequence: TGTGCCAGCGCAAAGGGGCAGGGCACTGAAGCTTTCTTT.

The gene calls are TRBV28 and TRBJ1-1; D gene uncertain. Trimming pared 6 bases from V and 4 bases from J, leaving 21 bases between. There are 16 residues in the CDR3. Germline assignment: CDR1 MDHEN and CDR2 SYDVKM. The CDR3 DNA is TGTGCCAGCAGCCTGGTGAGGGTGCGCCCCGCCACTGAAGCTTTCTTT. Translated: CASSLVRVRPATEAFF.